The clone carrying this T cell receptor beta chain was recorded many times. The CDR3 has 15 amino acids. Germline CDR1 SGHTA, CDR2 FQGNSA. V was clipped by 5 bases and J by 2 bases; unmatched bases: 8. TCRdb independently ran MiXCR on the PCR reads; one entry per CDR3 protein. Among roughly 300,000 distinct CDR3 sequences listed, 24% were seen once. The entry originates in a study of molecular identifiers for immune sequencing clone quantification. The receptor was isolated from a human donor in good health. Some libraries in this study had Jurkat cell RNA spiked in. Sequencing was performed on naive CD8+ T cells from blood, with Jurkat cell RNA spiked in. Subset reported: FACS-sorted CD8+CD4-CCR7+CD45RA+ naive T cells. This sequence joins TRBV7-2 and TRBJ2-7; TRBD1 agrees at 8 bases. CDR3 region: CASSPWTGPTYEQYF. For the CDR3, the DNA is TGTGCCAGCAGCCCTTGGACAGGGCCCACCTACGAGCAGTACTTC.